The 23 T cell receptor beta chains below all came from one sample that was sequenced in a study of blood T cell repertoires in COVID-19. Profiling relied on immunoSEQ multiplex PCR, and the TCRdb table lists in-frame clones only, not all of them. The data contain about 130,000 clones, 65% to 90% of them singletons. The sample was PBMCs or T cells enriched from blood (not recorded which). The receptor set was obtained from a woman between 50 and 59 years old who had recovered from COVID-19.

The rearrangement links TRBV29-1 to TRBJ1-2, with 12 bases aligning to TRBD1. CDR3 length: 13 amino acids. J lost 4 bases, V lost 5 bases, and 2 bases had no gene match. Germline CDR1 reads SQVTM; CDR2 reads ANQGSEA. The chain's CDR3 is CSVPGQGAYGYTF. The DNA of the CDR3 is TGCAGCGTTCCGGGACAGGGGGCCTATGGCTACACCTTC. Combining the CDR3 with reference TRBV29-1 and TRBJ1-2 gives the whole variable domain SAVISQKPSRDICQRGTSLTIQCQVDSQVTMMFWYRQQPGQSLTLIATANQGSEATYESGFVIDKFPISRPNLTFSTLTVSNMSPEDSSIYLCSVPGQGAYGYTFGSGTRLTVV.

V is TRBV5-4 and J is TRBJ2-5, with 9 bases matching TRBD2. The CDR3 runs 19 residues. CDR1 and CDR2 from the germline V gene are SGHNT and YYREEE (reference sequence). Trimming cost V 2 bases and J 3 bases; bases outside gene matches: 17. The CDR3 sequence: CASSFPGTSLGGVEETQYF. Here the CDR3 DNA reads TGTGCCAGCAGCTTCCCCGGGACTAGCCTTGGTGGAGTGGAAGAGACCCAGTACTTC.

This clone has ten or more counts. This chain joins TRBV7-8 and TRBJ2-5, with a possible D match to TRBD2 (5 bases). Germline CDR1 SGHVS, CDR2 FQNEAQ. CDR3 length equals 13 residues. Deletions cut 1 base from V and 5 bases from J, with 8 bases between. The CDR3 reads CASSLGTVETQYF. In nucleotides, the CDR3 is TGTGCCAGCAGCTTAGGGACTGTGGAGACCCAGTACTTC.

The genes are TRBV4-3 and TRBJ2-7; D remains unclear. From germline, CDR1 is LGHNA and CDR2 YSLEER. This CDR3 spans 15 amino acids. V shed 0 bases and J shed 0 bases, with 9 bases lying between them. This CDR3 is CASSQDKLHSYEQYF. The CDR3, as DNA: TGCGCCAGCAGCCAAGATAAGCTCCACTCCTACGAGCAGTACTTC.

J is TRBJ1-2 and V is TRBV4-3; TRBD1 aligns across 7 bases. V shed 0 bases and J 4 bases; nucleotides not matched to a gene: 5. Germline V gene lookup returns CDR1 LGHNA and CDR2 YSLEER. This CDR3 has 15 amino acids. The CDR3, as DNA: TGCGCCAGCAGCCAAGAGGTAACAGGGGCCTATGGCTACACCTTC. Its translation is CASSQEVTGAYGYTF.

The chain uses TRBV30 and TRBJ2-5, with 7 bases matching TRBD1. The CDR3 length is 14 residues. The ends lost 1 base at V and 5 bases at J; junction bases unmatched: 7. Germline assignment: CDR1 GTSNPN and CDR2 SVGIG (reference sequence). DNA for the CDR3: TGTGCCTGGAGTGGCCCGGACAGGTGTGAGACCCAGTACTTC. Its protein product is CAWSGPDRCETQYF.

As for this clone: The junction departs from the called germline gene at one end, perhaps through a read error. The same CDR3 also results from other DNA sequences found in this sample. The chain employs TRBV4-3 and TRBJ2-7, with 7 bases lining up with TRBD1. CDR3 length: 13 amino acids. CDR1 is LGHNA, CDR2 YSLEER, per germline. The CDR3 loop reads CASSQDRGYEQYF. CDR3 nucleotide sequence: TGCGCCAGCAGCCAAGACAGGGGGTACGAGCAGTACTTT.

The rearrangement joins TRBV3-1 (or the pseudogene TRBV3-2) to TRBJ1-1, with no clear D. Per the germline V gene, CDR1 is LGHDT and CDR2 is YNNKEL (reference sequence). Trimming removed 0 bases from V and 4 bases from J, with 6 bases in between. This CDR3 spans 13 amino acids. The CDR3 DNA follows: TGTGCCAGCAGCCAAGATCCGGGCACTGAAGCTTTCTTT. This translates into CASSQDPGTEAFF.

The CDR3 here is CASSQVQGRSPLHF. The CDR3 DNA reads as TGTGCCAGCAGCCAAGTACAGGGGAGGTCACCCCTCCACTTT. The chain combines TRBV14 with TRBJ1-6, with 7 positions matching TRBD1. In germline, CDR1 is SGHDN, CDR2 FVKESK. J lost 10 bases, V lost 1 base, and 4 bases had no gene match. The CDR3 length is 14 residues.

V usage is TRBV29-1 and J usage is TRBJ1-2, with D uncertain. The germline CDR1 and CDR2 sequences are SQVTM and ANQGSEA. The CDR3 spans 11 residues. The ends were cut back, 4 bases at V and 3 bases at J, with 6 bases in the middle. The CDR3 nucleotides read TGCAGCGTTGTGGCGGACTATGGCTACACCTTC. It translates to CSVVADYGYTF.

V and J are TRBV4-3 and TRBJ2-7, with 10 nucleotides matching TRBD1. The ends lost 5 bases at V and 1 base at J; junction bases unmatched: 2. In germline, CDR1 is LGHNA, CDR2 YSLEER. The CDR3 runs to 14 residues. CDR3 sequence: CASSTGQGSYEQYF. CDR3 in DNA: TGCGCCAGCAGCACGGGACAGGGGTCCTACGAGCAGTACTTC.

The chain uses TRBV10-3 and TRBJ1-2, with 8 bases aligning to TRBD1. The V segment lost 6 bases and the J segment 3 bases; nucleotides outside the gene matches: 12. The germline V gene encodes CDR1 ENHRY and CDR2 SYGVKD. The CDR3 runs to 16 residues. CDR3 protein: CAIRETGASGDYGYTF. The CDR3 coding sequence is TGTGCCATCAGGGAGACAGGGGCCTCGGGTGACTATGGCTACACCTTC.

The chain's CDR3 is CASSLLGGQGVEPQHF. CDR3 coding DNA: TGTGCCAGCAGCTTGCTAGGGGGACAGGGGGTGGAGCCCCAGCATTTT. This sequence joins TRBV7-9 and TRBJ1-5; TRBD1 agrees at 11 bases. V shed 3 bases and J 8 bases; nucleotides not matched to a gene: 9. The V gene's germline CDR1 is SEHNR and CDR2 FQNEAQ (reference sequence). The CDR3 spans 16 residues. The variable domain in full, with the rest retrieved from reference TRBV7-9 and TRBJ1-5, is DTGVSQNPRHKITKRGQNVTFRCDPISEHNRLYWYRQTLGQGPEFLTYFQNEAQLEKSRLLSDRFSAERPKGSFSTLEIQRTEQGDSAMYLCASSLLGGQGVEPQHFGDGTRLSIL.

The rearrangement uses TRBV4-3 and TRBJ2-7; 11 bases fit TRBD2. The CDR3 contains 16 residues. Per germline, CDR1 LGHNA and CDR2 YSLEER. V shed 0 bases and J 3 bases; nucleotides not matched to a gene: 4. CDR3 bases: TGCGCCAGCAGCCAAGATAGCGGGGGGGCTTACTACGAGCAGTACTTC. Protein: CASSQDSGGAYYEQYF.

The CDR3 DNA sequence: TGTGCCAGCAGCCCCGGGACAGGGAGAAACACCATATATTTT. Residues: CASSPGTGRNTIYF. V gene TRBV6-2 or TRBV6-3 combines with J gene TRBJ1-3, with 9 bases matching TRBD1. This CDR3 has 14 amino acids. Germline V lookup: CDR1 MNHEY, CDR2 SVGEGT. V trimming: 6 bases; J trimming: 5 bases; junction bases outside the gene matches: 5.

This sequence joins TRBV2 and TRBJ1-4; a weak D match, TRBD1 (6 bases). V lost 0 bases to trimming and J lost 7 bases, with 12 bases between them. Per the germline V gene, CDR1 is SNHLY and CDR2 is FYNNEI. CDR3 length: 15 amino acids. The CDR3 nucleotides are TGTGCCAGCAGTGAAGCAGGGGGGGTAGGTGAAAAACTGTTTTTT. As protein: CASSEAGGVGEKLFF.

The CDR3 sequence is CASSRDRPLNTGELFF. The CDR3 nucleotides are TGTGCCAGCAGCAGGGACAGACCCCTGAACACCGGGGAGCTGTTTTTT. V is TRBV27 and J is TRBJ2-2; 7 nucleotides agree with TRBD1. Germline V gene sequence: CDR1 MNHEY, CDR2 SMNVEV (reference sequence). With 6 bases clipped from V and 1 base from J, the junction kept 8 bases outside the gene matches. The CDR3 is made up of 16 amino acids.

J is TRBJ2-1 and V is TRBV24-1; 16 bases map to TRBD2. The V segment lost 1 base and the J segment 9 bases; nucleotides outside the gene matches: 8. Germline assignment: CDR1 KGHDR and CDR2 SFDVKD. CDR3 size: 18 residues. For the CDR3, the DNA is TGTGCCACCAGTGATTTCGGAGGGACTAGCGGGGGGGCAGGTGAGCAGTTCTTC. Protein sequence: CATSDFGGTSGGAGEQFF.

The chain carries TRBV19 and TRBJ1-1; D may be TRBD1 (5 bases). The CDR3 has 13 residues. Germline CDR1 is LNHDA and CDR2 is SQIVND (reference sequence). With 6 bases removed from V and 1 base from J, the gap between germline ends came to 9 bases. Here the CDR3 reads CASSYTGNTEAFF. CDR3 in DNA: TGTGCCAGTAGCTACACAGGGAACACTGAAGCTTTCTTT. The full variable domain, completed using reference TRBV19 and TRBJ1-1, is DGGITQSPKYLFRKEGQNVTLSCEQNLNHDAMYWYRQDPGQGLRLIYYSQIVNDFQKGDIAEGYSVSREKKESFPLTVTSAQKNPTAFYLCASSYTGNTEAFFGQGTRLTVV.

This chain uses TRBV6-5 with TRBJ1-1; weak D call: TRBD1 (5 bases). The germline V gene has CDR1 MNHEY and CDR2 SVGAGI. Deletions cut 7 bases from V and 5 bases from J, with 17 bases between. The CDR3 loop spans 14 amino acids. The CDR3, as DNA: TGTGCCAGCAAACCGGCAGGGCCAAGGACTGAAGCTTTCTTT. This translates into CASKPAGPRTEAFF.

This sequence joins TRBV7-9 and TRBJ2-5; TRBD1 matches at 7 bases. CDR1 and CDR2 from the germline V gene are SEHNR and FQNEAQ (reference sequence). The CDR3 runs to 16 residues. Trimming at V came to 0 bases and at J to 1 base, leaving 5 bases not matched to a gene. CDR3 amino acids: CASSLARGQSQETQYF. The CDR3 region has the DNA TGTGCCAGCAGCTTAGCTAGGGGACAGTCCCAAGAGACCCAGTACTTC.

The CDR3 spells CASSTGQGGTEAFF. The CDR3 DNA reads as TGCGCCAGCAGCACAGGACAGGGCGGGACTGAAGCTTTCTTT. The rearrangement links TRBV5-1 to TRBJ1-1; 8 nucleotides align to TRBD1. With V trimmed by 4 bases and J by 5 bases, 7 bases remained unmatched. The CDR3 spans 14 residues. CDR1 and CDR2 from the germline V gene are SGHRS and YFSETQ.

CDR3 nucleotides: TGTGCCAGCAGCATGCAGGGGAAGGGCTACACCTTC. Translating it yields CASSMQGKGYTF. The gene calls are TRBV9 and TRBJ1-2; possible D gene TRBD1, 6 bases. Germline-derived CDR1 and CDR2 are SGDLS and YYNGEE. Trimming shortened V by 4 bases and J by 8 bases, and 12 bases separated the two germline ends. The CDR3 is 12 amino acids.